This T cell receptor beta chain was captured by sequencing in a study of cytomegalovirus exposure and HLA in healthy donors. Study-wide points: Some V segments (TRBV6-2 and TRBV6-3 among them) were excluded as indistinguishable. Later analysis found that TCR beta chains associated with HLA were more clonally expanded than other, equally common chains.

CDR1 and CDR2 (germline): MGHRA, YSYEKL. Trimming at V came to 4 bases and at J to 1 base, leaving 6 bases not matched to a gene. This CDR3 has 16 amino acids. For this clone: Its target is unknown.

In the PCR, 60 Vbeta and 13 Jbeta primers were used. Measured with immunoSEQ multiplex PCR; TCRdb has only the in-frame clones, and not every one. The sample data list around 40,000 clones. The clonotype comes from a human donor in good health. Input material: PBMCs. The V gene is TRBV4-1, the J gene TRBJ1-5, with TRBD1 matching over 8 bases. The CDR3 coding sequence is TGCGCCAGCAGCCCCGGACAGGGAGGGAGCAATCAGCCCCAGCATTTT. Its translation: CASSPGQGGSNQPQHF.